This passage covers 19 T cell receptor beta chains from one sample sequenced in a study of regulatory T cells in long-lasting Graves disease. The authors built TCR beta libraries using iRepertoire HTBI primers and Arm-PCR of CDR3 regions. TCRdb reprocessed the multiplex PCR reads via MiXCR and lists one record per CDR3 protein. This table holds 250,000 to 300,000 distinct CDR3 sequences, about 20% found once. Sample time point: newly diagnosed GD, antithyroid drugs for less than 3 months. PBMC-extracted RNA yielded the TCR library. These sequences were also reported in another study, on T cells in Graves' hyperthyroidism and ophthalmopathy.

The starting material was peripheral blood mononuclear cells (PBMCs), obtained at new diagnosis, from a patient treated with antithyroid drugs. Receptor source: a woman aged 30 to 39 with Graves disease.

This clonotype was picked up a small number of times. CDR3 sequence reads: CSVGEGEAFF. Here the CDR3 DNA reads TGCAGCGTTGGTGAGGGTGAAGCTTTCTTT. The chain recombines TRBV29-1 with TRBJ1-1; no clear D. With 4 bases removed from V and 7 bases from J, the gap between germline ends came to 7 bases. The CDR3 loop spans 10 amino acids. CDR1 SQVTM and CDR2 ANQGSEA come from the germline V gene.

As regards this clonotype: A single base separates this from a much larger clone, so it may be a read error. This chain uses TRBV20-1 with TRBJ2-3; 11 positions agree with TRBD1. The closer fit of TRBJ2-1 to the DNA end suggests the J call may be wrong. The CDR3 extends over 18 amino acids. Germline CDR1 reads DFQATT; CDR2 reads SNEGSKA (reference sequence). CDR3 region: CSAYLRDRGFLSSYEQFF. The CDR3 DNA reads TGCAGTGCTTACCTCCGGGACAGGGGGTTCCTGAGCTCCTACGAGCAGTTCTTC.

This clonotype was observed many times. The chain joins TRBV7-2 to TRBJ1-1; D is undetermined. Germline CDR1 SGHTA, CDR2 FQGNSA. The CDR3 is 14 amino acids. V dropped 5 bases and J dropped 5 bases, with 15 bases sitting between them. This chain's CDR3 is CASSADPGWTEAFF. The CDR3 DNA reads TGTGCCAGCAGCGCCGATCCGGGCTGGACTGAAGCTTTCTTT.

The V gene is TRBV19, the J gene TRBJ1-2; a possible D gene is TRBD1 (5 bases). Trimming took 1 base from V and 10 from J, leaving 13 bases between them. The CDR3 extends over 13 amino acids. Germline CDR1 is LNHDA and CDR2 is SQIVND (reference sequence). The CDR3 DNA reads as TGTGCCAGTAGTATAGTTCTTGACAGCCTCTACACCTTC. Translation: CASSIVLDSLYTF.

This clonotype was seen many times. The gene calls are TRBV10-3 and TRBJ2-1; TRBD2 matches 10 bases. Germline V gene data show CDR1 as ENHRY and CDR2 as SYGVKD. The CDR3 length is 16 residues. The V segment lost 8 bases and the J segment 4 bases; nucleotides outside the gene matches: 11. Here the CDR3 reads CAIANPAGGFYNEQFF. Written as DNA, the CDR3 is TGTGCCATCGCAAACCCAGCGGGGGGGTTTTACAATGAGCAGTTCTTC.

This clonotype was counted a single time. The rearrangement joins TRBV6-2 or TRBV6-3 to TRBJ2-7; weak D call: TRBD2 (6 bases). V was shortened by 7 bases and J by 3 bases, with 13 bases between the two germline ends. The CDR3 is made up of 13 amino acids. Germline V lookup: CDR1 MNHEY, CDR2 SVGEGT. CDR3 DNA sequence: TGTGCCAGCATGATGACGGGGGTCTACGAGCAGTACTTC. Its protein product is CASMMTGVYEQYF.

This chain links TRBV29-1 with TRBJ2-3; 7 bases map to TRBD2. Germline CDR1 is SQVTM and CDR2 is ANQGSEA. The CDR3 totals 18 residues. CDR3 DNA sequence: TGCACCGGATTTAATCCTCACCCGAGCGGGGCTAGCACAGATACGCAGTATTTT. This sequence encodes CTGFNPHPSGASTDTQYF.

This clonotype has a count of ten or more. The chain couples TRBV9 to TRBJ1-6; D is ambiguous. Germline loops: CDR1 SGDLS, CDR2 YYNGEE. Trimming left V 0 bases short and J 10 bases short, with 8 bases between. There are 13 residues in the CDR3. In DNA form, the CDR3 reads TGTGCCAGCAGCGTAGAGGAGCGATCACCCCTCCACTTT. Protein sequence: CASSVEERSPLHF.

This clonotype was seen more than once but under ten times. The chain joins TRBV7-9 to TRBJ2-1; D call uncertain. Germline CDR1 and CDR2: SEHNR and FQNEAQ (reference sequence). The V and J ends lost 6 bases and 2 bases respectively, with 17 bases between them. This CDR3 comprises 16 residues. Here the CDR3 DNA reads TGTGCCAGCAGTCACCAATTGAGGTCCACCTACAATGAGCAGTTCTTC. It yields the protein CASSHQLRSTYNEQFF.

V gene TRBV24-1 combines with J gene TRBJ2-1; possible D gene TRBD1, 6 bases. The CDR3 is made up of 16 amino acids. V gave up 4 bases and J gave up 5 bases, with 17 bases separating them. CDR1 is KGHDR, CDR2 SFDVKD, per germline. The CDR3 DNA is TGTGCCACCAGTGACCCTCGACAGGCGGACAACAATGAGCAGTTCTTC. Residues: CATSDPRQADNNEQFF.

Many counts were recorded for this clonotype. V and J are TRBV18 and TRBJ1-1, with D perhaps TRBD1 (6 bases). This CDR3 comprises 15 residues. V was cut by 3 bases and J by 0 bases, with 11 bases left in between. Germline V lookup: CDR1 KGHSH, CDR2 LQKENI. Written as DNA, the CDR3 is TGTGCCAGCTCACCTGAGGGGGGCATGAACACTGAAGCTTTCTTT. It yields the protein CASSPEGGMNTEAFF.

This clonotype was picked up many times. The gene calls are TRBV5-6 and TRBJ2-5; D possibly uses TRBD1 or TRBD2 (5 bases each). CDR1 and CDR2 (germline): SGHDT, YYEEEE. With 2 bases removed from V and 7 bases from J, the gap between germline ends came to 21 bases. The length of the CDR3 is 16 residues. The CDR3 protein is CASSLMGVSLSGTQYF. DNA of the CDR3: TGTGCCAGCAGCTTAATGGGGGTTTCGTTGAGCGGGACCCAGTACTTC. The whole variable domain, remainder taken from reference TRBV5-6 and TRBJ2-5, is DAGVTQSPTHLIKTRGQQVTLRCSPKSGHDTVSWYQQALGQGPQFIFQYYEEEERQRGNFPDRFSGHQFPNYSSELNVNALLLGDSALYLCASSLMGVSLSGTQYFGPGTRLLVL.

This clonotype was recorded many times. The gene calls are TRBV12-3 or TRBV12-4 and TRBJ1-2; D remains unclear. The CDR3 is 10 amino acids. Deletions cut 3 bases from V and 5 bases from J, with 1 base between. Here the CDR3 DNA reads TGTGCCAGCAGTTTTTATGGCTACACCTTC. Translated: CASSFYGYTF.

Many counts were recorded for this clonotype. This rearrangement joins TRBV3-1 to TRBJ1-4, with TRBD1 as a possible D gene (6 bases). Trimming removed 2 bases at V and 3 bases at J, with 19 bases between. Germline CDR1 LGHDT, CDR2 YNNKEL (reference sequence). CDR3 length equals 18 residues. This CDR3 is CASSQTTGTLGANEKLFF. The CDR3, as DNA: TGTGCCAGCAGCCAAACTACAGGGACCCTCGGAGCTAATGAAAAACTGTTTTTT. The variable domain in full, with the rest retrieved from reference TRBV3-1 and TRBJ1-4, is DTAVSQTPKYLVTQMGNDKSIKCEQNLGHDTMYWYKQDSKKFLKIMFSYNNKELIINETVPNRFSPKSPDKAHLNLHINSLELGDSAVYFCASSQTTGTLGANEKLFFGSGTQLSVL.

This clonotype was picked up many times. The genes are TRBV3-1 and TRBJ2-5; D possibly corresponds to TRBD1 (5 bases). Trimming left V 0 bases short and J 2 bases short, with 7 bases between. From germline, CDR1 is LGHDT and CDR2 YNNKEL (reference sequence). The CDR3 covers 14 residues. CDR3 protein: CASSQDPGQETQYF. In nucleotides, the CDR3 is TGTGCCAGCAGCCAAGACCCAGGGCAAGAGACCCAGTACTTC.

Remarks on this clonotype: One end of the junction fails to match germline, which may point to a read error. V usage is TRBV18 and J usage is TRBJ1-3, with TRBD1 matching over 7 bases. The V gene's germline CDR1 is KGHSH and CDR2 LQKENI. The CDR3 is 15 amino acids. In DNA, the CDR3 is TGTGCCACCTCAACAACAGGGGCCCAAGGAAACACCATATATTTT. The encoded protein is CATSTTGAQGNTIYF.

This clonotype has at least ten counts. One end of the junction fails to match germline, which may point to a read error. V is TRBV5-1 and J is TRBJ1-1; D is ambiguous. There are 14 residues in the CDR3. Germline V gene sequence: CDR1 SGHRS, CDR2 YFSETQ. For the CDR3, the DNA is TGTGCCAGCAGCTTGGCAGGAATGAACACTGAAGCTTTCTTT. Amino acids: CASSLAGMNTEAFF.

This chain uses TRBV2 with TRBJ2-3, with D possibly being TRBD1 or TRBD2 (6 bases each). Germline V lookup: CDR1 SNHLY, CDR2 FYNNEI. Trimming pared 8 bases from V and 4 bases from J, leaving 16 bases between. The CDR3 length is 14 residues. The CDR3 here is CASSVAEGADTQYF. CDR3 bases: TGTGCCAGCTCGGTAGCGGAGGGGGCAGATACGCAGTATTTT.

This clonotype was seen many times. This chain connects TRBV6-2 or TRBV6-3 to TRBJ1-4; D unresolved. Deletions cut 2 bases from V and 7 bases from J, with 14 bases between. CDR1 is MNHEY, CDR2 SVGEGT, per germline. This CDR3 spans 15 amino acids. As DNA, the CDR3 is TGTGCCAGCAGTTACGGGCGGATGGTCGGTGAAAAACTGTTTTTT. It translates to CASSYGRMVGEKLFF.